Below are 17 T cell receptor beta chains sequenced from a single sample in a study of identical twins. Using its own MiXCR run on the 5' RACE reads, TCRdb lists one record per CDR3 protein. Of about 430,000 distinct CDR3 sequences listed, about 18% are singletons. Material for sequencing was naive T cells sorted from blood. Source of these receptors: a man aged 50 to 60 in good health.

This clonotype showed up many times. The rearrangement joins TRBV20-1 to TRBJ2-1; D gene ambiguous. Germline CDR1 DFQATT, CDR2 SNEGSKA (reference sequence). The CDR3 contains 14 residues. V was clipped by 4 bases and J by 0 bases, with 10 bases between them. The CDR3 nucleotides are TGCAGTGCTAAGGGATCTATCTCCTACAATGAGCAGTTCTTC. It specifies CSAKGSISYNEQFF.

The J gene is TRBJ2-1, the V gene TRBV24-1; a possible D gene is TRBD2 (6 bases). V lost 2 bases and J 9 bases, leaving 10 bases between the germline ends. The germline V gene has CDR1 KGHDR and CDR2 SFDVKD. This CDR3 is 13 amino acids long. This CDR3 reads CATSDSSGAEQFF. In DNA, the CDR3 is TGTGCCACCAGTGATTCTTCGGGAGCTGAGCAGTTCTTC.

This clonotype occurred a few times. V usage is TRBV12-3 or TRBV12-4 and J usage is TRBJ1-1; D is unclear. V was shortened by 6 bases and J by 8 bases, with 10 bases between the two germline ends. The CDR3 extends over 11 amino acids. The CDR3 reads CASSLTAEAFF. The CDR3 coding sequence is TGTGCCAGCAGCTTAACCGCAGAAGCTTTCTTT.

In this sample, this clonotype turned up many times. The chain links TRBV7-9 to TRBJ1-1; D gene unclear. Germline V gene sequence: CDR1 SEHNR, CDR2 FQNEAQ (reference sequence). The CDR3 runs to 15 residues. With 0 bases removed from V and 3 bases from J, the gap between germline ends came to 11 bases. The CDR3 sequence is CASSLARGMYTEAFF. CDR3 bases: TGTGCCAGCAGCTTAGCCCGCGGCATGTACACTGAAGCTTTCTTT.

The rearrangement joins TRBV28 to TRBJ2-7, with 7 bases identical to TRBD1. The V segment lost 4 bases and the J segment 5 bases; nucleotides outside the gene matches: 14. From germline, CDR1 is MDHEN and CDR2 SYDVKM. The CDR3 runs to 16 residues. CDR3 nucleotide sequence: TGTGCCAGCAGTTCGGACAGGTCCCTTTACGTGGACGAGCAGTACTTC. As protein: CASSSDRSLYVDEQYF.

This clonotype occurred a few times. The chain joins TRBV9 to TRBJ1-4; a possible D gene is TRBD1 (5 bases). CDR1 SGDLS and CDR2 YYNGEE come from the germline V gene. The CDR3 spans 15 residues. V lost 3 bases and J 8 bases, leaving 17 bases between the germline ends. Here the CDR3 DNA reads TGTGCCAGCAGCGCGTCCGGAGGGGCGGGGGAAAAACTGTTTTTT. It encodes CASSASGGAGEKLFF.

The chain links TRBV20-1 to TRBJ2-4; the match to TRBD2 covers 16 bases. The CDR3 runs to 18 residues. With 4 bases clipped from V and 1 base from J, the junction kept 7 bases outside the gene matches. Germline V gene data show CDR1 as DFQATT and CDR2 as SNEGSKA (reference sequence). The CDR3 DNA sequence: TGCAGTGCTAACCCGGGACTAGCGGGAGGGGGTGCCAAAAACATTCAGTACTTC. Translation: CSANPGLAGGGAKNIQYF.

This clonotype occurred many times. The rearrangement joins TRBV29-1 to TRBJ2-1; D uncertain. Trimming left V 2 bases short and J 7 bases short, with 15 bases between. Per germline, CDR1 SQVTM and CDR2 ANQGSEA. The CDR3 extends over 14 amino acids. Here the CDR3 DNA reads TGCAGCGTTGAACAAGCCATACGATTTAATGAGCAGTTCTTC. This sequence encodes CSVEQAIRFNEQFF.

This clonotype showed up just a few times. This chain uses TRBV5-1 with TRBJ2-1; D unresolved. Trimming removed 3 bases from V and 0 bases from J, with 13 bases in between. The CDR3 totals 16 residues. Germline loops: CDR1 SGHRS, CDR2 YFSETQ. Here the CDR3 reads CASSSIQTSSYNEQFF. In DNA form, the CDR3 reads TGCGCCAGCAGCTCGATACAGACCAGCTCCTACAATGAGCAGTTCTTC.

The J gene is TRBJ2-1, the V gene TRBV30; D uncertain. Trimming removed 2 bases from V and 9 bases from J, with 8 bases in between. The germline CDR1 and CDR2 sequences are GTSNPN and SVGIG (reference sequence). The CDR3 is made up of 11 amino acids. The CDR3 is CAWSRTAEQFF. CDR3 nucleotide sequence: TGTGCCTGGAGTCGGACGGCTGAGCAGTTCTTC.

J is TRBJ2-5 and V is TRBV4-3, with D possibly matching TRBD2 (6 bases). CDR1 is LGHNA, CDR2 YSLEER, per germline. The V gene lost 2 bases and the J gene lost 5 bases, with 12 bases spanning the gap. CDR3 length: 14 residues. DNA for the CDR3: TGCGCCAGCAGCCAAACTGATGGGGGGGAGACCCAGTACTTC. Translated, it gives CASSQTDGGETQYF.

The CDR3: CASSQDPEGRSYNEQFF. Here the CDR3 DNA reads TGCGCCAGCAGCCAAGATCCCGAAGGGAGGTCCTACAATGAGCAGTTCTTC. The rearrangement joins TRBV4-1 to TRBJ2-1, with D possibly TRBD2 on 6 matching bases. The CDR3 has 17 amino acids. CDR1 is MGHRA and CDR2 is YSYEKL in the germline V gene. The germline V and J ends were trimmed by 0 bases and 1 base, with 13 bases remaining between them.

The rearrangement uses TRBV3-1 and TRBJ2-7, with 14 positions matching TRBD2. The junction had 1 base not matched to a gene; V was cut back by 3 bases and J by 6 bases. The CDR3 loop spans 14 amino acids. Germline V CDR1 and CDR2: LGHDT, YNNKEL (reference sequence). Written as DNA, the CDR3 is TGTGCCAGCAGCCAGGGACTAGCGGGAGTCGAGCAGTACTTC. Translated, it gives CASSQGLAGVEQYF.

This chain connects TRBV10-3 to TRBJ2-2; weak D call: TRBD2 (5 bases). From germline, CDR1 is ENHRY and CDR2 SYGVKD. Trimming took 6 bases from V and 0 from J, leaving 8 bases between them. This CDR3 is built from 14 residues. CDR3 protein: CAIRTRPNTGELFF. The CDR3 region has the DNA TGTGCCATCAGAACTAGACCGAACACCGGGGAGCTGTTTTTT.

The chain joins TRBV18 to TRBJ2-7; the match to TRBD2 covers 14 bases. Germline lookup yields CDR1 KGHSH and CDR2 LQKENI. J was trimmed by 3 bases and V by 1 base; bases with no gene match: 2. CDR3 length equals 16 residues. The CDR3 loop is CASSPRGLAGDYEQYF. The CDR3 coding sequence is TGTGCCAGCTCACCACGGGGACTAGCGGGAGACTACGAGCAGTACTTC.

V is TRBV19 and J is TRBJ2-1; 10 positions agree with TRBD2. Germline V gene sequence: CDR1 LNHDA, CDR2 SQIVND (reference sequence). The V gene end was trimmed by 5 bases and the J gene end by 8 bases; junction bases not matched to a gene: 9. The CDR3 is 15 residues long. The chain's CDR3 is CASSPVLAGEYEQFF. CDR3 DNA sequence: TGTGCCAGTAGTCCAGTTCTAGCGGGAGAGTATGAGCAGTTCTTC.

This clonotype appeared many times. The chain uses TRBV6-6 and TRBJ1-1; TRBD1 might be the D (5 bases). CDR3 length equals 13 residues. Trimming took off 0 bases at V and 11 bases at J, with 13 bases between the two ends. Germline-derived CDR1 and CDR2 are MNHNY and SVGAGI (reference sequence). The DNA of the CDR3 is TGTGCCAGCAGTTACTCGCCGGGGACGGGGGCTTTCTTT. This sequence encodes CASSYSPGTGAFF.